The present TCR beta chain was sequenced within a study of cytomegalovirus exposure and HLA in healthy donors. Study observations and caveats: The classifier reportedly diagnosed cytomegalovirus status with high specificity and sensitivity. Solely CMV serostatus was available to characterize immune exposure.

The CDR3 runs to 13 residues. The germline V gene has CDR1 MNHEY and CDR2 SMNVEV (reference sequence). V was pared by 3 bases and J by 3 bases, with 8 bases between. The primer mix had 60 Vbeta and 13 Jbeta primers. Clones were sequenced by immunoSEQ multiplex PCR, and TCRdb holds only the in-frame ones, with some missing. Of over 110,000 clones in the sample, more than 75% were seen once. Concerning this clone: What it binds is unknown.

The clonotype comes from a female donor in good health and CMV-seronegative. Specimen: PBMCs. The genes are TRBV27 and TRBJ1-1, with unresolved D. The chain's CDR3 is CASSFNRDTEAFF. In DNA, the CDR3 is TGTGCCAGCAGTTTTAACAGAGACACTGAAGCTTTCTTT.